This T cell receptor (beta chain) stems from a study of cytomegalovirus exposure and HLA in healthy donors. Study-wide results and caveats: The analysis excluded some indistinguishable V segments, including TRBV6-2 and TRBV6-3.

V lost 3 bases to trimming and J lost 0 bases; unmatched junction nucleotides: 8. Germline CDR1 is KGHSH and CDR2 is LQKENI. The CDR3 is 18 residues long. Concerning this clone itself: Its antigen is undetermined.

60 Vbeta and 13 Jbeta primers were used in PCR. Profiled with immunoSEQ multiplex PCR; TCRdb holds only in-frame clones, not every one. This sample has about 180,000 clones; roughly three quarters occur once, and the top ten carry just under 3%. Source material: PBMCs. The sequence was obtained from a male donor in good health and CMV-seronegative. The chain couples TRBV18 to TRBJ1-2; TRBD1 agrees at 12 bases. CDR3 sequence reads: CASSPSSGQGATNYGYTF. The CDR3 DNA follows: TGTGCCAGCTCACCCTCCTCGGGACAGGGGGCCACTAACTATGGCTACACCTTC. The variable domain in full, with the rest retrieved from reference TRBV18 and TRBJ1-2, is NAGVMQNPRHLVRRRGQEARLRCSPMKGHSHVYWYRQLPEEGLKFMVYLQKENIIDESGMPKERFSAEFPKEGPSILRIQQVVRGDSAAYFCASSPSSGQGATNYGYTFGSGTRLTVV.